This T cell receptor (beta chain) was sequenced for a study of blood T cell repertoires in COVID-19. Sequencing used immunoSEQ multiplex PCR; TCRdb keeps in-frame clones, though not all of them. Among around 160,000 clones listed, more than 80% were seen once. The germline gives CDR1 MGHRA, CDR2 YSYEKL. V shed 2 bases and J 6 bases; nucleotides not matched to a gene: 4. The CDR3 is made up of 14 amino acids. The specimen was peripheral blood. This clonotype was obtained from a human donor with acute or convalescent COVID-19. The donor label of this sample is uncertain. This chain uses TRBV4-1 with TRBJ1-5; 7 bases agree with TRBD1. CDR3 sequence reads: CASSQLDRVQPQHF. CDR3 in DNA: TGCGCCAGCAGCCAACTTGACAGGGTTCAGCCCCAGCATTTT.